A single sample gave rise to the 16 T cell receptor beta chains below, sequenced in a study of T cell repertoires in cytomegalovirus infection. Their cognate antigens are unknown. TCRdb reprocessed the reads via MiXCR and lists one record per CDR3 protein. The top ten hold 10% to 15% of the sample, which has about 310,000 distinct CDR3 sequences, approximately 25% seen once. The source was cultured PBMCs, collected from culture after CMV antigen stimulation. All receptors come from a human donor in good health (CMV status not recorded). Some clones in this sample may be carry-over from other donors' samples.

The V call is TRBV5-1, the J call TRBJ2-7, with 12 bases lining up with TRBD1. With 4 bases clipped from V and 6 bases from J, the junction kept 5 bases outside the gene matches. CDR3 size: 14 residues. Germline V gene lookup returns CDR1 SGHRS and CDR2 YFSETQ. The CDR3, as DNA: TGCGCCAGCAGCGCCGGGACAGGGGGCACCGAGCAGTACGTC. This encodes CASSAGTGGTEQYV.

This clonotype was counted at least ten times. The rearrangement uses TRBV12-3 or TRBV12-4 and TRBJ1-4; no clear D gene. The length of the CDR3 is 14 residues. V dropped 6 bases and J dropped 3 bases, with 11 bases sitting between them. Here the CDR3 DNA reads TGTGCCAGCAGGCGTGGCGCAGCTAATGAAAAACTGTTTTTT. Protein sequence: CASRRGAANEKLFF.

The gene calls are TRBV7-2 and TRBJ2-3, with unresolved D. Germline CDR1 and CDR2: SGHTA and FQGNSA. This CDR3 region has 12 residues. Trimming took off 6 bases at V and 4 bases at J, with 8 bases between the two ends. For the CDR3, the DNA is TGTGCCAGCAGTCGTGAGTCAGATACGCAGTATTTT. Amino acids: CASSRESDTQYF.

This clonotype was seen more than once but under ten times. The V call is TRBV7-4, the J call TRBJ2-5; 13 bases are a match to TRBD2. This CDR3 has 17 residues. Per germline, CDR1 SGHVT and CDR2 SQSDAQ. Trimming cost V 2 bases and J 5 bases; bases outside gene matches: 8. CDR3 protein: CASSLPGTSGIFETQYF. The CDR3 region has the DNA TGTGCCAGCAGCTTACCCGGGACTAGCGGGATATTCGAGACCCAGTACTTC.

Written as DNA, the CDR3 is TGCAGCGTGGACACGTCGGGTAGGGAGACCCAGTACTTC. It encodes CSVDTSGRETQYF. J is TRBJ2-5 and V is TRBV29-1; tentatively, D is TRBD1 (5 bases). Trimming pared 6 bases from V and 5 bases from J, leaving 16 bases between. CDR1 and CDR2 from the germline V gene are SQVTM and ANQGSEA. CDR3 size: 13 residues.

This clonotype was detected ten times or more. This sequence joins TRBV11-2 and TRBJ2-3, with D possibly being TRBD2 (6 bases). The CDR3 loop spans 17 amino acids. Trimming cost V 5 bases and J 2 bases, with 20 bases left between them. Germline loops: CDR1 SGHAT, CDR2 FQNNGV. Written as DNA, the CDR3 is TGTGCCAGCAGCCCATATTACGCCGCGGGATTCACAGATACGCAGTATTTT. Its protein product is CASSPYYAAGFTDTQYF.

Here the CDR3 DNA reads TGTGCCAGCAGCTTTGTCTCTAGCGGGAGTCACAATGAGCAGTTCTTC. Translated, it gives CASSFVSSGSHNEQFF. V gene TRBV5-4 combines with J gene TRBJ2-1; 10 nucleotides agree with TRBD2. V was pared by 2 bases and J by 5 bases, with 7 bases of the junction left unmatched. Germline lookup yields CDR1 SGHNT and CDR2 YYREEE (reference sequence). The CDR3 is made up of 16 amino acids.

The chain links TRBV29-1 to TRBJ2-5; no definite D call. The V end was cut by 4 bases, the J end by 5 bases, with 14 bases between. CDR1 is SQVTM and CDR2 is ANQGSEA in the germline V gene. The CDR3 length is 13 residues. CDR3 nucleotides: TGCAGCGTTGGGGCCCAGACCCGTGAGACCCAGTACTTC. It translates to CSVGAQTRETQYF. Drawing the rest from reference TRBV29-1 and TRBJ2-5, the complete variable domain is SAVISQKPSRDICQRGTSLTIQCQVDSQVTMMFWYRQQPGQSLTLIATANQGSEATYESGFVIDKFPISRPNLTFSTLTVSNMSPEDSSIYLCSVGAQTRETQYFGPGTRLLVL.

This sequence joins TRBV3-1 and TRBJ1-2; the D gene is possibly TRBD1 (6 bases). Germline V gene sequence: CDR1 LGHDT, CDR2 YNNKEL (reference sequence). The CDR3 extends over 20 amino acids. Between the trimmed V and J ends, which lost 1 base and 3 bases, there was a span of 27 bases. The CDR3 reads CASSQGYLSTGIKSYYGYTF. Here the CDR3 DNA reads TGTGCCAGCAGCCAAGGGTATTTAAGCACAGGGATAAAGTCGTACTATGGCTACACCTTC.

The chain employs TRBV15 and TRBJ1-3, with no clear D. V was cut by 0 bases and J by 1 base, with 7 bases left in between. CDR1 LNHNV and CDR2 YYDKDF come from the germline V gene (reference sequence). The CDR3 spans 15 residues. The CDR3 DNA reads as TGTGCCACCAGCAGAGATAGTCGATCTGGAAACACCATATATTTT. Its protein is CATSRDSRSGNTIYF.

The table lists this clonotype with many counts. V is TRBV7-2 and J is TRBJ1-1; D perhaps matches TRBD1 (6 bases). Germline V lookup: CDR1 SGHTA, CDR2 FQGNSA. The length of the CDR3 is 13 residues. The germline V and J ends were trimmed by 1 base and 5 bases, with 8 bases remaining between them. CDR3 nucleotide sequence: TGTGCCAGCAGCTTAGACAGGGAAACTGAAGCTTTCTTT. It translates to CASSLDRETEAFF.

The V call is TRBV20-1, the J call TRBJ2-3; 7 bases agree with TRBD1. This CDR3 has 12 amino acids. The germline gives CDR1 DFQATT, CDR2 SNEGSKA (reference sequence). V trimming: 7 bases; J trimming: 0 bases; junction bases outside the gene matches: 1. CDR3 nucleotides: TGCAGTGAGGGGGCTAGCACAGATACGCAGTATTTT. It encodes CSEGASTDTQYF.

The chain couples TRBV4-3 to TRBJ2-2; weak D call: TRBD2 (6 bases). Trimming left V 4 bases short and J 0 bases short, with 18 bases between. From germline, CDR1 is LGHNA and CDR2 YSLEER. The CDR3 length is 18 residues. The CDR3 region has the DNA TGCGCCAGCAGCCGTCACCGCCCGGGGGACTCGAACACCGGGGAGCTGTTTTTT. It is translated as CASSRHRPGDSNTGELFF.

The sample holds many counts of this clonotype. V usage is TRBV2 and J usage is TRBJ1-2; D not resolved. This CDR3 contains 13 residues. With 9 bases removed from V and 4 bases from J, the gap between germline ends came to 15 bases. CDR1 is SNHLY and CDR2 is FYNNEI in the germline V gene. The CDR3 DNA reads as TGTGCCAGTACCTTTGGGCAAACCTATGGCTACACCTTC. Translating it yields CASTFGQTYGYTF.

This clonotype was recorded a few times. The CDR3 protein is CASSLRPSGSQTGELFF. CDR3 bases: TGTGCCAGCAGCCTACGACCTAGCGGGAGTCAAACCGGGGAGCTGTTTTTT. This rearrangement joins TRBV7-8 to TRBJ2-2, with 10 bases lining up with TRBD2. Looked up from germline, CDR1 is SGHVS and CDR2 is FQNEAQ. Losses at the gene ends were 5 bases for V and 5 bases for J; bases not matched to a gene: 11. This CDR3 is built from 17 residues.

V usage is TRBV7-8 and J usage is TRBJ1-5; 8 nucleotides agree with TRBD1. Germline values: CDR1 SGHVS, CDR2 FQNEAQ. The CDR3 extends over 16 amino acids. Germline trimming cut 5 bases from V and 7 bases from J; bases unmatched to any gene: 13. CDR3: CASSRSPGGVGQPQHF. The DNA for the CDR3 is TGTGCCAGCAGCCGTTCGCCAGGGGGCGTAGGCCAGCCCCAGCATTTT.